The 7 T cell receptor beta chains given below trace back to one sample, sequenced in a study of T cells in Graves' hyperthyroidism and ophthalmopathy. Amplification yielded TCR beta CDR3 regions, with RNA transcripts as the source. During a first-round RT-PCR of the TCR CDR3, the HTBI primer set was used. TCRdb reprocessed the multiplex PCR reads via MiXCR and lists one record per CDR3 protein. The table records hundreds of thousands of distinct CDR3 sequences, approximately 15% of them present only once. Source material: blood. These TCRs come from a woman in her forties with Graves' hyperthyroidism.

This clonotype was seen many times. The chain recombines TRBV30 with TRBJ1-4; D perhaps matches TRBD1 (6 bases). This CDR3 is 15 amino acids long. Trimming stripped 4 bases from V and 5 bases from J, with 17 bases between. Germline V gives CDR1 GTSNPN, CDR2 SVGIG (reference sequence). As DNA, the CDR3 is TGTGCCTGGAAATGGATGGGGGGCGTCAATGAAAAACTGTTTTTT. This sequence encodes CAWKWMGGVNEKLFF.

Concerning this clonotype itself: A much larger clone differs from this one at a single base, so this may be a read error. CDR3 sequence reads: CATKARRVKNIQYF. For the CDR3, the DNA is TGTGCCACCAAGGCCCGGAGAGTCAAAAACATTCAGTACTTC. The genes are TRBV28 and TRBJ2-4; unclear D gene. Deletions cut 10 bases from V and 3 bases from J, with 16 bases between. From germline, CDR1 is MDHEN and CDR2 SYDVKM. CDR3 length: 14 residues.

At least ten counts were recorded for this clonotype. DNA for the CDR3: TGTGCCACCAGCAGGTCGGCTAGCGGCTCCTACAATGAGCAGTTCTTC. This sequence encodes CATSRSASGSYNEQFF. The genes are TRBV15 and TRBJ2-1; 7 bases align to TRBD2. J gave up 0 bases and V 3 bases, and 5 bases lay outside the gene matches. The V gene's germline CDR1 is LNHNV and CDR2 YYDKDF (reference sequence). This CDR3 has 16 residues.

In this sample, this clonotype turned up many times. The chain carries TRBV11-2 and TRBJ2-7; D remains unclear. Trimming cost V 1 base and J 4 bases, with 8 bases left between them. Germline V gene data show CDR1 as SGHAT and CDR2 as FQNNGV. The CDR3 has 13 residues. The CDR3 protein is CASSLAQLYEQYF. The CDR3 bases are TGTGCCAGCAGCTTAGCCCAGTTATACGAGCAGTACTTC.

The sample holds many counts of this clonotype. The rearrangement joins TRBV18 to TRBJ1-1, with unresolved D. Looked up from germline, CDR1 is KGHSH and CDR2 is LQKENI. The CDR3 runs to 12 residues. V was pared by 2 bases and J by 7 bases, with 8 bases between. The CDR3 bases are TGTGCCAGCTCACCAGTGGGTGATGAAGCTTTCTTT. Amino acids: CASSPVGDEAFF.

Ten or more counts support this clonotype. J is TRBJ2-7 and V is TRBV12-3 or TRBV12-4; D perhaps matches TRBD2 (5 bases). V dropped 4 bases and J dropped 4 bases, with 14 bases sitting between them. The CDR3 totals 14 residues. The CDR3 DNA reads TGTGCCAGCAGTTCGAGGGTTTTTTTGTACGAGCAGTACTTC. It encodes CASSSRVFLYEQYF.

This clonotype was found a few times. The chain has TRBV12-5 and TRBJ1-5; D not resolved. The germline V gene encodes CDR1 LGHNT and CDR2 FRNRAP. Trimming took 5 bases from V and 1 from J, leaving 6 bases between them. The CDR3 contains 13 residues. CDR3 residues: CASGDGSNQPQHF. The CDR3 nucleotides read TGTGCTAGTGGTGATGGAAGCAATCAGCCCCAGCATTTT.